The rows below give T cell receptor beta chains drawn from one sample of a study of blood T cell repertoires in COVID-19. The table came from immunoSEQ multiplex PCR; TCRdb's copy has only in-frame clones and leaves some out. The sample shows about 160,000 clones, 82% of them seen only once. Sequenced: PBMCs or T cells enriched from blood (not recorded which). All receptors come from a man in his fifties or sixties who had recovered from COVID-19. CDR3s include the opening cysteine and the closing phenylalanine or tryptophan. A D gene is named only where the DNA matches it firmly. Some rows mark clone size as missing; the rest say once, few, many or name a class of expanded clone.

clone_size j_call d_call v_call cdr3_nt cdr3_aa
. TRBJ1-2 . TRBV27 TGTGCCAGCAGTTTAAAGACGGGGTGGTATGGCTACACCTTC CASSLKTGWYGYTF
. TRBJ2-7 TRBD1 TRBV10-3 TGTGCCACCGCCGGGACAGACTTTTCCTACGAGCAGTACTTC CATAGTDFSYEQYF
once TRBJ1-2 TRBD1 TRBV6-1 TGTGCCAGCAGTGAAGCCGGACAGGGGTATGGCTACACCTTC CASSEAGQGYGYTF
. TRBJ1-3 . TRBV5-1 TGCGCCAGCAGTATGGAGCCCAGCTCTGGAAACACCATATATTTT CASSMEPSSGNTIYF
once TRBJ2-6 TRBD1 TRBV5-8 TGTGCCAGCAGCTCGCCGGGACAGGGGGCGTCTGGGGCCAACGTCCTGACTTTC CASSSPGQGASGANVLTF
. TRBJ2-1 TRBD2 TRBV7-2 TGTGCCAGCAGCTTATCCTTACTAGCGGGCAATGAGCAGTTCTTC CASSLSLLAGNEQFF
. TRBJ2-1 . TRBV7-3 TGTGCCAGCAGCTACACACCTGACAATGAGCAGTTCTTC CASSYTPDNEQFF
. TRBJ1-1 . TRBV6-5 TGTGCCAGCAGAACCGGGGTGAACACTGAAGCTTTCTTT CASRTGVNTEAFF
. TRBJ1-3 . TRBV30 TGTGCCTGGAGTGAGGCGGGAGCATTCTCTGGAAACACCATATATTTT CAWSEAGAFSGNTIYF
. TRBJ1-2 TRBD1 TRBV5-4 TGTGCCAGCAGCCCGGGACAGGGTTCTAACTATGGCTACACCTTC CASSPGQGSNYGYTF
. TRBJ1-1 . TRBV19 TGTGCCAGTAGCGACAGGCCTAACACTGAAGCTTTCTTT CASSDRPNTEAFF
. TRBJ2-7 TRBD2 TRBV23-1 TGCGCCAGCCCCTCTGGGGGAGGGTCCGAGCAGTACTTC CASPSGGGSEQYF
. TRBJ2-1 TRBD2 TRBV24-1 TGTGCCACCAGCGGGACTAACTACAATGAGCAGTTCTTC CATSGTNYNEQFF
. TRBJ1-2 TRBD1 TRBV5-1 TGCGCCAGCAGCCTGAGACAGGGCGATACTCCAAATGGCTACACCTTC CASSLRQGDTPNGYTF
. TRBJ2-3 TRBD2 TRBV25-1 TGTGCCAGCAGTGGGACTAGCGGGAGTCAAGATACGCAGTATTTT CASSGTSGSQDTQYF
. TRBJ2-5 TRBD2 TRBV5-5 TGTGCCAGCAGCCCGGGGGGGGCGGGGACCCAAGAGACCCAGTACTTC CASSPGGAGTQETQYF
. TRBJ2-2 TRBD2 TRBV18 TGTGCCAGCTCATTACGGGATCAGCGGGGGCCCCAAACCGGGGAGCTGTTTTTT CASSLRDQRGPQTGELFF
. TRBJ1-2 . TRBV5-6 TGTGCCAGCAGCTTGGCTCAGGGGATCTATGGCTACACCTTC CASSLAQGIYGYTF
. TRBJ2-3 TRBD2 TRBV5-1 TGCGCCAGCAGGATGGGGCTAGCGGAAAACACAGATACGCAGTATTTT CASRMGLAENTDTQYF
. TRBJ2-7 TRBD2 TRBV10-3 TGTGCCATCAGTGAGTCAGGACTAGCGGGCTACGAGCAGTACTTC CAISESGLAGYEQYF
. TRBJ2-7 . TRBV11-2 TGTGCCAGCAGGCGACAGGGGAGGGATTCCGAGCAGTACTTC CASRRQGRDSEQYF
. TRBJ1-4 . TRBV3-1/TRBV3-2 TGTGCCAGCAGCCAAGTTCGAACGGGTACTTCGAGGGAAAAACTGTTTTTT CASSQVRTGTSREKLFF
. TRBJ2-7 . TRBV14 TGTGCCAGCAGCCAAGCGCCAAGGGGGTATAGCGAGCAGTACTTC CASSQAPRGYSEQYF
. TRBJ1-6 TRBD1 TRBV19 TGTGCCAGTAGGAAAGACAGGGGAAGTAGGAATTCACCCCTCCACTTT CASRKDRGSRNSPLHF
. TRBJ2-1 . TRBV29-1 TGCAGCGTTGAAGGGACAAACTCCTACAATGAGCAGTTCTTC CSVEGTNSYNEQFF
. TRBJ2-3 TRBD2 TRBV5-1 TGCGCCAGCAGCTTGACTAGCGGGAGCACAGATACGCAGTATTTT CASSLTSGSTDTQYF
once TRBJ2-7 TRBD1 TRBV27 TGTGCCAGCAGTTTAGGGACAGGGACCCCGGAGCAGTACTTC CASSLGTGTPEQYF
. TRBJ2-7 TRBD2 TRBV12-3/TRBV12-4 TGTGCCAGCAAGGTGGGACTAGCGTACGAGCAGTACTTC CASKVGLAYEQYF
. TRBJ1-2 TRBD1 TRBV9 TGTGCCAGCAGCACCGGGACAGGGTTTCATGGCTACACCTTC CASSTGTGFHGYTF
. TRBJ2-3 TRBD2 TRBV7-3 TGTGCCAGCAGCTTCCTCGGGCCAGCGGGGGGACGCACAGATACGCAGTATTTT CASSFLGPAGGRTDTQYF
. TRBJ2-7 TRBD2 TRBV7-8 TGTGCCAGCAGCACCCCCGGAGCGGGGTCCTCCGAGCAGTACTTC CASSTPGAGSSEQYF
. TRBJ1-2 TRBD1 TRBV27 TGTGCCAGCAGCAGGGGGCTAGGGGGGGGCTACACCTTC CASSRGLGGGYTF
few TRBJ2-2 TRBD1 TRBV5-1 TGCGCCAGCAGCACCACCGGGACAGGTGGGAACGGGGAGCTGTTTTTT CASSTTGTGGNGELFF
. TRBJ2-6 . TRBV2 TGTGCCAGCAGCCTTGGGACTGCTGGGGCCAACGTCCTGACTTTC CASSLGTAGANVLTF
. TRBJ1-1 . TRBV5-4 TGTGCCAGCAGCACCCGTACGGGGGTAGGCACTGAAGCTTTCTTT CASSTRTGVGTEAFF
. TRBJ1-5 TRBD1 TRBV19 TGTGCCAGTAGTTTTGGGACAGGGGAGGGTCAGCCCCAGCATTTT CASSFGTGEGQPQHF
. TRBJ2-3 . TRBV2 TGTGCCAGTCAAGGGGCAGATACGCAGTATTTT CASQGADTQYF
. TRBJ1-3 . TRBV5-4 TGTGCCAGCCGAAGTACGGGGGGACTCTCTGGAAACACCATATATTTT CASRSTGGLSGNTIYF
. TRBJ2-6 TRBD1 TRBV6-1 TGTGCCAGCAGTGAAATGACAGGGGGGGTCGCCGGGGCCAACGTCCTGACTTTC CASSEMTGGVAGANVLTF
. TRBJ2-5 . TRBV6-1 TGTGCCAGCAGTGAAGCGCTTCAGGGGCGGCGGGAGACCCAGTACTTC CASSEALQGRRETQYF
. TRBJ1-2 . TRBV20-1 TGCAGTGCTAGAGTAGGGAGCGGCTACACCTTC CSARVGSGYTF
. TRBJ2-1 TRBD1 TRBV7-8 TGTGCCAGCAGCTTTAGTGCCCGTCGGGACAGAGCTATGTATGAGCAGTTCTTC CASSFSARRDRAMYEQFF
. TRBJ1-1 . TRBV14 TGTGCCAGCAGCCAAGAGGCCAGGGGATCTGAAGCTTTCTTT CASSQEARGSEAFF
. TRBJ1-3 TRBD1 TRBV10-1 TGCGCCAGCAGTATTCAGGGGGGCTCTGGAAACACCATATATTTT CASSIQGGSGNTIYF
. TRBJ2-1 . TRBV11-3 TGTGCCAGCAGCTTAATAGGTAACCAGGGGAGCTACAATGAGCAGTTCTTC CASSLIGNQGSYNEQFF
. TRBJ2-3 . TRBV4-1 TGCGCCAGCAGCCATGCAGGGCCGGATACGCAGTATTTT CASSHAGPDTQYF
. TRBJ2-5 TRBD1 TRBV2 TGTGCCAGCAGGCGACAGGGTGAGACCCAGTACTTC CASRRQGETQYF
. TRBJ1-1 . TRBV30 TGTGCCTGGAGTGTACGGCTCGAAGGAGACACTGAAGCTTTCTTT CAWSVRLEGDTEAFF
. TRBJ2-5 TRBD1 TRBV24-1 TGTGCCACCAGTGAACTTCGGACAGGGTCCCAAGAGACCCAGTACTTC CATSELRTGSQETQYF